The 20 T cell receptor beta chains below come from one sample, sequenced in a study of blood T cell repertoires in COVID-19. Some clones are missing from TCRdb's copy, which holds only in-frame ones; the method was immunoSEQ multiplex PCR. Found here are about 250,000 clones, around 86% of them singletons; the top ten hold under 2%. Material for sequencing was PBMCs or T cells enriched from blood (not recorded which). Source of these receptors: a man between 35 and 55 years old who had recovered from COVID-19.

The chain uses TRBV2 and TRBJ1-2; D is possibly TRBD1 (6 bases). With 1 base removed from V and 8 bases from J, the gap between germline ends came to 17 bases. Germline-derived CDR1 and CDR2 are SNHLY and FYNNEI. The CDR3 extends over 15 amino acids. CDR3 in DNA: TGTGCCAGCAGTGAAGAAGTTTTCCGGGGGGCGGGCTACACCTTC. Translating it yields CASSEEVFRGAGYTF.

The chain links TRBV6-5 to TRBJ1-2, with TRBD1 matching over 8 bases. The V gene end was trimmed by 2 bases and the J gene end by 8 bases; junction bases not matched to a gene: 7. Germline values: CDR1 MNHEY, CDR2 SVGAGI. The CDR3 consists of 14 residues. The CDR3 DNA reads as TGTGCCAGCAGTTACCACGACAGGGGAGGCGGCTACACCTTC. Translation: CASSYHDRGGGYTF.

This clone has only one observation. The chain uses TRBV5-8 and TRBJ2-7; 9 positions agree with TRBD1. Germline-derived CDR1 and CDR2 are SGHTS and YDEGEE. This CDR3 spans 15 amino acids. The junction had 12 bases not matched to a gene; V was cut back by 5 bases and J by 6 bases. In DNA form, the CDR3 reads TGTGCCAGCAGAAATGACAGGGGGGGATCCGTCGAGCAGTACTTC. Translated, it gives CASRNDRGGSVEQYF.

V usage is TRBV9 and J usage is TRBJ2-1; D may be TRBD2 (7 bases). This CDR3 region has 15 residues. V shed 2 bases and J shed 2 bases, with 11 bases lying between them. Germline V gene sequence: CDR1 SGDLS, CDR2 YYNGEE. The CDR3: CASSVAGATYNEQFF. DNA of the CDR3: TGTGCCAGCAGCGTCGCGGGGGCTACCTACAATGAGCAGTTCTTC.

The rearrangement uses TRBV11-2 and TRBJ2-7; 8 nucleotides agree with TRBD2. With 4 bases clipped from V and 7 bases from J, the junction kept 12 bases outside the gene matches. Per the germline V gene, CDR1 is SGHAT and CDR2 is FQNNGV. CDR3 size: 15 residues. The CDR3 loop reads CASSSQPGGPGEQYF. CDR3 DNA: TGTGCCAGCAGCTCCCAGCCGGGAGGGCCTGGAGAGCAGTACTTC.

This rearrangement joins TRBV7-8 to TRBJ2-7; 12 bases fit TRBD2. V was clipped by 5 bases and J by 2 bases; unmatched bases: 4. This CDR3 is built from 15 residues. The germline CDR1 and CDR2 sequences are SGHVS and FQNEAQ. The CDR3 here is CASSERTSGTYEQYF. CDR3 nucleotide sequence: TGTGCCAGCAGCGAAAGGACTAGCGGGACCTACGAGCAGTACTTC.

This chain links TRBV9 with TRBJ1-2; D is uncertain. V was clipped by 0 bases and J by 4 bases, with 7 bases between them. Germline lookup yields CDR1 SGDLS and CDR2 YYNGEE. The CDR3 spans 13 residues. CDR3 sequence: CASSVDESYGYTF. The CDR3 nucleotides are TGTGCCAGCAGCGTAGACGAGTCCTATGGCTACACCTTC.

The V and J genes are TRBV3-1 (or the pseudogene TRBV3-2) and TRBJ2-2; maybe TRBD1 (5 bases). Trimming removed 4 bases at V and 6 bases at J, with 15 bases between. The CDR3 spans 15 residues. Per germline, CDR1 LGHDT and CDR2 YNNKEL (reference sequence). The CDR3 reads CASSRLGQVAGELFF. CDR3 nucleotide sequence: TGTGCCAGCAGCCGCCTGGGGCAGGTGGCCGGGGAGCTGTTTTTT.

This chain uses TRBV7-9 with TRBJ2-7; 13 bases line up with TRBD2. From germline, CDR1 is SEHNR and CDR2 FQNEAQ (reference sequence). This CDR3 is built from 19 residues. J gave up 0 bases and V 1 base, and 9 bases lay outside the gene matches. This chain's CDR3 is CASSLVIGTSGVSSYEQYF. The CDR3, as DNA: TGTGCCAGCAGCTTAGTAATCGGGACTAGCGGGGTCAGCTCCTACGAGCAGTACTTC. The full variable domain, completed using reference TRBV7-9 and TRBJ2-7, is DTGVSQNPRHKITKRGQNVTFRCDPISEHNRLYWYRQTLGQGPEFLTYFQNEAQLEKSRLLSDRFSAERPKGSFSTLEIQRTEQGDSAMYLCASSLVIGTSGVSSYEQYFGPGTRLTVT.

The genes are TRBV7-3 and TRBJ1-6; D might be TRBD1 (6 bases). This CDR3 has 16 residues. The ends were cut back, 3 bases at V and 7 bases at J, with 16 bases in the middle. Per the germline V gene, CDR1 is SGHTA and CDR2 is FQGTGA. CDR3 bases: TGTGCCAGCAGCTTTTCTCTGGGGGCTCAAAATTCACCCCTCCACTTT. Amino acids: CASSFSLGAQNSPLHF.

The CDR3 DNA reads TGTGCCAGCAGCTTAGTTCGGTACAACACTGAAGCTTTCTTT. Amino acids: CASSLVRYNTEAFF. The V gene is TRBV7-9, the J gene TRBJ1-1, with D unclear. The ends were cut back, 1 base at V and 2 bases at J, with 8 bases in the middle. The V gene's germline CDR1 is SEHNR and CDR2 FQNEAQ (reference sequence). CDR3 size: 14 residues.

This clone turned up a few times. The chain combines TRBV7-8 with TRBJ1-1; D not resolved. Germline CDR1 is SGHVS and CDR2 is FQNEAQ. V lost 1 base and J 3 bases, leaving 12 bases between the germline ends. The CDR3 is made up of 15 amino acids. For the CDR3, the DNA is TGTGCCAGCAGCTTAGTCGGCAATGGGCACACTGAAGCTTTCTTT. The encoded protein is CASSLVGNGHTEAFF.

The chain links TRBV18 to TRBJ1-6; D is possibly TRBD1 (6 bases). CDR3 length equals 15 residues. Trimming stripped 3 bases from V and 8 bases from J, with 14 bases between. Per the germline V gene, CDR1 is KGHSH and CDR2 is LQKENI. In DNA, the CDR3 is TGTGCCAGCTCACCTGGACAGTTAAGGGATTCACCCCTCCACTTT. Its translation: CASSPGQLRDSPLHF.

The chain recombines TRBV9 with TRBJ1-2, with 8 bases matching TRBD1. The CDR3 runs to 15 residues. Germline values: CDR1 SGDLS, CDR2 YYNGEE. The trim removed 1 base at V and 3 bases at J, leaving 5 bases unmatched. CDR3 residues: CASSVQGANDYGYTF. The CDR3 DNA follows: TGTGCCAGCAGCGTACAGGGGGCGAACGACTATGGCTACACCTTC.

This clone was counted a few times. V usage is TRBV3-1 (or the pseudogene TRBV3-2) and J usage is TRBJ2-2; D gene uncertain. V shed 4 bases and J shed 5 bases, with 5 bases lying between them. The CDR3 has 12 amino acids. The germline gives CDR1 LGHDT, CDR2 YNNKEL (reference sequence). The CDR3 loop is CASSRSTGELFF. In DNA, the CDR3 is TGTGCCAGCAGCCGTTCGACCGGGGAGCTGTTTTTT.

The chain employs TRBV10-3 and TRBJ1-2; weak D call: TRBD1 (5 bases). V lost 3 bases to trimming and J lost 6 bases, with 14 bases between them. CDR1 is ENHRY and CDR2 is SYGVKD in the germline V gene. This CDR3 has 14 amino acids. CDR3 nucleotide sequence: TGTGCCATCAGTGACATCGAAAGGGGCCATGGCTACACCTTC. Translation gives CAISDIERGHGYTF.

The CDR3 DNA follows: TGTGCCAGCAGTGAAGACCGCCAGGTAGATTGGCCCCAGCATTTT. Its protein product is CASSEDRQVDWPQHF. This chain connects TRBV2 to TRBJ1-5; D ambiguous. CDR1 and CDR2 (germline): SNHLY, FYNNEI. CDR3 size: 15 residues. V lost 1 base and J 9 bases, leaving 16 bases between the germline ends.

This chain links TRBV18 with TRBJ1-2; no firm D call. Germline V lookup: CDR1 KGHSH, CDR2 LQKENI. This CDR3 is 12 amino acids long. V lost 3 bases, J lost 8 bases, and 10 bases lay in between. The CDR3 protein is CASSPTEGGYTF. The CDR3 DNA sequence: TGTGCCAGCTCACCCACAGAGGGCGGCTACACCTTC.

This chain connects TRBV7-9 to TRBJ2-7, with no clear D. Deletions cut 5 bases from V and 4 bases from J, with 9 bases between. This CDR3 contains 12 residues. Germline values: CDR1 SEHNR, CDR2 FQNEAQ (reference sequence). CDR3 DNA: TGTGCCAGCAGCCTAGAAGCGTACGAGCAGTACTTC. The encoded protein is CASSLEAYEQYF.

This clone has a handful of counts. CDR3: CASSLSSEETQYF. DNA of the CDR3: TGTGCCAGCAGCTTATCGTCGGAAGAGACCCAGTACTTC. The chain recombines TRBV11-2 with TRBJ2-5; the D is unclear. CDR1 is SGHAT, CDR2 FQNNGV, per germline. V lost 2 bases, J lost 3 bases, and 7 bases lay in between. This CDR3 spans 13 amino acids.